This is a list of T cell receptor beta chains from one sample in a study of T-cell reconstitution after alpha-beta-depleted transplantation in children. Using its own MiXCR run on the PCR reads, TCRdb lists one record per CDR3 protein. The repertoire holds about 870,000 distinct CDR3 sequences, 15% to 20% seen once, with approximately 5% in the top ten. This specimen was PBMCs, mostly from graft donor cells, taken 360 days after TCRalphabeta/CD19-depleted stem cell transplant. These receptors were collected from a male patient younger than 18 who had a stem cell transplant for acute lymphoblastic leukemia, so the T cells may come from the graft donor. Each CDR3 is given with its conserved first and last residue. The D gene is left open where the match is weak. Rows may omit the clone size; those that give it use once, few, many or a size class.

d_gene: -; j_gene: TRBJ1-5; len: 12; abundance: many; v_gene: TRBV20-1; CDR3aa: CSANSGDQPQHF; CDR3nt: TGCAGTGCTAATTCAGGGGATCAGCCCCAGCATTTT
d_gene: -; j_gene: TRBJ2-4; len: 14; abundance: -; v_gene: TRBV2; CDR3aa: CASSFDRNKNIQYF; CDR3nt: TGTGCCAGCAGTTTTGACAGGAACAAAAACATTCAGTACTTC
d_gene: -; j_gene: TRBJ2-1; len: 17; abundance: few; v_gene: TRBV7-6; CDR3aa: CASSPRPPGPSNNEQFF; CDR3nt: TGTGCCAGCAGCCCCCGGCCACCGGGACCATCAAACAATGAGCAGTTCTTC
d_gene: -; j_gene: TRBJ1-3; len: 14; abundance: few; v_gene: TRBV12-3/TRBV12-4; CDR3aa: CASSWYDAGNTIYF; CDR3nt: TGTGCCAGCAGTTGGTATGACGCTGGAAACACCATATATTTT
d_gene: -; j_gene: TRBJ2-1; len: 13; abundance: once; v_gene: TRBV5-5; CDR3aa: CASIKRYYNEQFF; CDR3nt: TGTGCCAGCATCAAGCGGTATTACAATGAGCAGTTCTTC
d_gene: -; j_gene: TRBJ1-1; len: 12; abundance: -; v_gene: TRBV20-1; CDR3aa: CSAGAPDTEAFF; CDR3nt: TGCAGTGCTGGTGCACCTGACACTGAAGCTTTCTTT
d_gene: -; j_gene: TRBJ2-7; len: 11; abundance: few; v_gene: TRBV12-3/TRBV12-4; CDR3aa: CASSNNPVQYF; CDR3nt: TGTGCCAGCAGTAATAACCCAGTACAGTACTTC
d_gene: -; j_gene: TRBJ2-7; len: 15; abundance: many; v_gene: TRBV6-5; CDR3aa: CASSFRREVVYEQYF; CDR3nt: TGTGCCAGCAGTTTTAGGAGGGAGGTAGTCTACGAGCAGTACTTC
d_gene: -; j_gene: TRBJ2-3; len: 14; abundance: many; v_gene: TRBV2; CDR3aa: CASSRGPGTDTQYF; CDR3nt: TGTGCCAGCAGTCGGGGACCTGGCACAGATACGCAGTATTTT
d_gene: TRBD1; j_gene: TRBJ1-5; len: 15; abundance: -; v_gene: TRBV5-6; CDR3aa: CASSLGSSRGRPQHF; CDR3nt: TGTGCCAGCAGCTTGGGGTCGTCCAGGGGGCGACCCCAGCATTTT
d_gene: -; j_gene: TRBJ2-5; len: 14; abundance: few; v_gene: TRBV7-8; CDR3aa: CASSELDGQETQYF; CDR3nt: TGTGCCAGCAGCGAACTGGACGGACAAGAGACCCAGTACTTC
d_gene: -; j_gene: TRBJ2-1; len: 13; abundance: many; v_gene: TRBV7-3; CDR3aa: CASSPAGLNEQFF; CDR3nt: TGTGCCAGCAGCCCGGCAGGGTTGAATGAGCAGTTCTTC
d_gene: -; j_gene: TRBJ2-7; len: 14; abundance: few; v_gene: TRBV5-1; CDR3aa: CASSLTVGAYEQYF; CDR3nt: TGCGCCAGCAGCTTGACGGTTGGGGCCTACGAGCAGTACTTC
d_gene: -; j_gene: TRBJ2-2; len: 15; abundance: -; v_gene: TRBV5-1; CDR3aa: CASSLASLNTGELFF; CDR3nt: TGCGCCAGCAGCTTGGCGTCCCTGAACACCGGGGAGCTGTTTTTT
d_gene: -; j_gene: TRBJ2-2; len: 16; abundance: few; v_gene: TRBV19; CDR3aa: CATTPGQAGNTGELFF; CDR3nt: TGTGCCACCACGCCGGGGCAAGCGGGGAACACCGGGGAGCTGTTTTTT
d_gene: -; j_gene: TRBJ1-1; len: 12; abundance: -; v_gene: TRBV5-1; CDR3aa: CASSLDRIEAFF; CDR3nt: TGCGCCAGCAGTCTCGACAGAATTGAAGCTTTCTTT
d_gene: -; j_gene: TRBJ2-2; len: 17; abundance: few; v_gene: TRBV7-6; CDR3aa: CASSLVLGRRDTGELFF; CDR3nt: TGTGCCAGCAGCTTAGTTTTGGGGCGCCGCGACACCGGGGAGCTGTTTTTT
d_gene: -; j_gene: TRBJ2-5; len: 14; abundance: many; v_gene: TRBV5-6; CDR3aa: CASSLEQARKTQYF; CDR3nt: TGTGCCAGCAGCTTGGAGCAGGCTCGGAAGACCCAGTACTTC
d_gene: TRBD1; j_gene: TRBJ2-3; len: 13; abundance: many; v_gene: TRBV10-3; CDR3aa: CAIKGASTDTQYF; CDR3nt: TGTGCCATCAAGGGGGCTAGCACAGATACGCAGTATTTT
d_gene: TRBD2; j_gene: TRBJ2-7; len: 16; abundance: -; v_gene: TRBV5-5; CDR3aa: CASSLLMAGESYEQYF; CDR3nt: TGTGCCAGCAGCTTGTTAATGGCGGGAGAGAGCTACGAGCAGTACTTC
d_gene: -; j_gene: TRBJ2-5; len: 14; abundance: few; v_gene: TRBV4-1; CDR3aa: CASSQENRVETQYF; CDR3nt: TGCGCCAGCAGCCAAGAGAACAGGGTGGAGACCCAGTACTTC
d_gene: TRBD1; j_gene: TRBJ2-7; len: 16; abundance: many; v_gene: TRBV29-1; CDR3aa: CSVEATGTGSLYEQYF; CDR3nt: TGCAGCGTTGAAGCTACCGGGACAGGGAGCCTCTACGAGCAGTACTTC
d_gene: TRBD2; j_gene: TRBJ2-1; len: 16; abundance: few; v_gene: TRBV10-1; CDR3aa: CASSDDASGSYNEQFF; CDR3nt: TGCGCCAGCAGTGACGACGCTAGCGGGAGCTACAATGAGCAGTTCTTC
d_gene: -; j_gene: TRBJ2-1; len: 15; abundance: few; v_gene: TRBV9; CDR3aa: CASSVVGSQYNEQFF; CDR3nt: TGTGCCAGCAGCGTAGTCGGGAGTCAGTACAATGAGCAGTTCTTC
d_gene: -; j_gene: TRBJ2-1; len: 16; abundance: -; v_gene: TRBV29-1; CDR3aa: CSVEDRWTSSYNEQFF; CDR3nt: TGCAGCGTTGAAGACCGATGGACGAGCTCCTACAATGAGCAGTTCTTC
d_gene: -; j_gene: TRBJ2-1; len: 17; abundance: -; v_gene: TRBV9; CDR3aa: CASSVSFWERANNEQFF; CDR3nt: TGTGCCAGCAGCGTATCCTTCTGGGAGCGGGCCAACAATGAGCAGTTCTTC
d_gene: TRBD2; j_gene: TRBJ2-3; len: 16; abundance: few; v_gene: TRBV2; CDR3aa: CASSLGPSGSADTQYF; CDR3nt: TGTGCCAGCAGTCTCGGGCCCAGCGGGAGTGCAGATACGCAGTATTTT
d_gene: TRBD2; j_gene: TRBJ2-2; len: 15; abundance: many; v_gene: TRBV12-3/TRBV12-4; CDR3aa: CASSPLAGVAGELFF; CDR3nt: TGTGCCAGCAGCCCCCTAGCGGGAGTCGCCGGGGAGCTGTTTTTT
d_gene: TRBD2; j_gene: TRBJ2-1; len: 15; abundance: few; v_gene: TRBV6-1; CDR3aa: CASSALVGTSGKQFF; CDR3nt: TGTGCCAGCAGTGCCTTGGTGGGGACTAGCGGGAAGCAGTTCTTC
d_gene: -; j_gene: TRBJ2-1; len: 15; abundance: many; v_gene: TRBV12-3/TRBV12-4; CDR3aa: CASDREARIYNEQFF; CDR3nt: TGTGCCAGCGACAGGGAGGCTCGGATCTACAATGAGCAGTTCTTC
d_gene: TRBD2; j_gene: TRBJ2-7; len: 17; abundance: -; v_gene: TRBV27; CDR3aa: CASRMTSGRKLVREQYF; CDR3nt: TGTGCCAGCAGGATGACTAGCGGGAGGAAGTTAGTGCGCGAGCAGTACTTC
d_gene: -; j_gene: TRBJ2-1; len: 16; abundance: -; v_gene: TRBV5-1; CDR3aa: CASSPRGLSSYNEQFF; CDR3nt: TGCGCCAGCAGCCCGCGGGGCCTGAGCTCCTACAATGAGCAGTTCTTC
d_gene: -; j_gene: TRBJ2-1; len: 15; abundance: few; v_gene: TRBV13; CDR3aa: CASSLSGLRNYEQFF; CDR3nt: TGTGCCAGCAGCTTAAGTGGGCTGAGGAACTATGAGCAGTTCTTC
d_gene: -; j_gene: TRBJ2-3; len: 17; abundance: -; v_gene: TRBV27; CDR3aa: CASSSIVGGPSTDTQYF; CDR3nt: TGTGCCAGCAGTTCAATAGTTGGCGGTCCTAGCACAGATACGCAGTATTTT
d_gene: -; j_gene: TRBJ2-1; len: 13; abundance: -; v_gene: TRBV15; CDR3aa: CATSRDPGYERFF; CDR3nt: TGTGCCACCAGCAGAGATCCAGGGTATGAGCGGTTCTTC
d_gene: TRBD2; j_gene: TRBJ2-1; len: 19; abundance: few; v_gene: TRBV9; CDR3aa: CASSSHRLAESLPYNEQFF; CDR3nt: TGTGCCAGCAGCTCCCACAGACTAGCGGAATCACTACCTTACAATGAGCAGTTCTTC
d_gene: -; j_gene: TRBJ2-1; len: 14; abundance: many; v_gene: TRBV5-1; CDR3aa: CASSVTGTYNEQFF; CDR3nt: TGCGCCAGCAGCGTTACTGGTACCTACAATGAGCAGTTCTTC
d_gene: TRBD2; j_gene: TRBJ2-2; len: 16; abundance: -; v_gene: TRBV4-1; CDR3aa: CASRGLAGGNTGELFF; CDR3nt: TGCGCCAGCAGGGGACTAGCGGGAGGGAACACCGGGGAGCTGTTTTTT
d_gene: -; j_gene: TRBJ2-7; len: 15; abundance: -; v_gene: TRBV4-2; CDR3aa: CASSQVTGFSYEQYF; CDR3nt: TGTGCCAGCAGCCAAGTAACGGGCTTCTCCTACGAGCAGTACTTC
d_gene: -; j_gene: TRBJ2-1; len: 20; abundance: many; v_gene: TRBV5-1; CDR3aa: CASSLEGYKRGLRFYNEQFF; CDR3nt: TGCGCCAGCAGCTTGGAGGGGTACAAACGTGGACTCCGGTTCTACAATGAGCAGTTCTTC
d_gene: -; j_gene: TRBJ2-3; len: 14; abundance: few; v_gene: TRBV5-1; CDR3aa: CASGSGTSTDTQYF; CDR3nt: TGCGCCAGCGGGTCCGGGACTAGCACAGATACGCAGTATTTT
d_gene: TRBD1; j_gene: TRBJ2-1; len: 13; abundance: few; v_gene: TRBV5-6; CDR3aa: CATKDRVAGEQFF; CDR3nt: TGTGCCACAAAGGACAGGGTGGCGGGTGAGCAGTTCTTC
d_gene: -; j_gene: TRBJ2-3; len: 13; abundance: many; v_gene: TRBV5-1; CDR3aa: CASSLLYADTQYF; CDR3nt: TGCGCCAGCAGCCTCCTTTACGCAGATACGCAGTATTTT
d_gene: -; j_gene: TRBJ2-1; len: 15; abundance: many; v_gene: TRBV27; CDR3aa: CASSLAQGSGSEQFF; CDR3nt: TGTGCCAGCAGTTTAGCTCAGGGGTCGGGATCTGAGCAGTTCTTC
d_gene: -; j_gene: TRBJ2-1; len: 15; abundance: -; v_gene: TRBV9; CDR3aa: CASSLRGHIPNEQFF; CDR3nt: TGTGCCAGCAGCCTCCGCGGGCATATCCCCAATGAGCAGTTCTTC
d_gene: TRBD2; j_gene: TRBJ2-3; len: 16; abundance: -; v_gene: TRBV5-8; CDR3aa: CASSLRLAGDADTQYF; CDR3nt: TGTGCCAGCAGCTTACGACTAGCGGGAGATGCAGATACGCAGTATTTT
d_gene: TRBD2; j_gene: TRBJ2-3; len: 19; abundance: few; v_gene: TRBV9; CDR3aa: CASSATKEPGTSATDTQYF; CDR3nt: TGTGCCAGCAGCGCCACAAAGGAACCCGGGACTAGCGCCACAGATACGCAGTATTTT
d_gene: -; j_gene: TRBJ2-4; len: 14; abundance: few; v_gene: TRBV29-1; CDR3aa: CSAYDFTGFHIQYF; CDR3nt: TGCAGCGCTTACGACTTTACAGGGTTTCACATTCAGTACTTC
d_gene: -; j_gene: TRBJ2-2; len: 15; abundance: few; v_gene: TRBV5-1; CDR3aa: CASSYAPENTGELFF; CDR3nt: TGCGCCAGCAGCTATGCCCCGGAAAACACCGGGGAGCTGTTTTTT
d_gene: -; j_gene: TRBJ2-7; len: 13; abundance: few; v_gene: TRBV29-1; CDR3aa: CSVEMGISYEQYF; CDR3nt: TGCAGCGTTGAAATGGGGATATCCTACGAGCAGTACTTC
d_gene: TRBD2; j_gene: TRBJ2-7; len: 13; abundance: -; v_gene: TRBV29-1; CDR3aa: CSVALLAGREQYF; CDR3nt: TGCAGCGTTGCCCTCTTAGCGGGACGGGAGCAGTACTTC
d_gene: -; j_gene: TRBJ2-7; len: 15; abundance: few; v_gene: TRBV4-1; CDR3aa: CASSQAGTAPYEQYF; CDR3nt: TGCGCCAGCAGCCAAGCAGGGACGGCTCCCTACGAGCAGTACTTC
d_gene: -; j_gene: TRBJ2-7; len: 15; abundance: few; v_gene: TRBV20-1; CDR3aa: CSASWGRTNPYEQYF; CDR3nt: TGCAGTGCTTCTTGGGGACGGACGAATCCCTACGAGCAGTACTTC
d_gene: -; j_gene: TRBJ2-1; len: 13; abundance: many; v_gene: TRBV19; CDR3aa: CASTGQLYNEQFF; CDR3nt: TGTGCCAGCACAGGACAGCTCTACAATGAGCAGTTCTTC
d_gene: -; j_gene: TRBJ2-2; len: 13; abundance: -; v_gene: TRBV7-7; CDR3aa: CASSGAWAGELFF; CDR3nt: TGTGCCAGCAGCGGGGCTTGGGCCGGGGAGCTGTTTTTT